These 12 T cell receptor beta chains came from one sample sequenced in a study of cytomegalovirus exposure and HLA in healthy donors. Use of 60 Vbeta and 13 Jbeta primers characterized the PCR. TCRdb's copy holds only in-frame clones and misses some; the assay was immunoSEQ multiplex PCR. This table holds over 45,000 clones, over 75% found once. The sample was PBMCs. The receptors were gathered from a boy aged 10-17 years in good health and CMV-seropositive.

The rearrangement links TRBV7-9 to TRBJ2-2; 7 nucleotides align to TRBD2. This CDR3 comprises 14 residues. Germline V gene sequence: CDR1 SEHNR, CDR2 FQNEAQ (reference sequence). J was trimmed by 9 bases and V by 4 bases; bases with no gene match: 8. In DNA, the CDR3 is TGTGCCAGCAGCTCCAAGCGGGGAGGCCGGGAGCTGTTTTTT. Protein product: CASSSKRGGRELFF.

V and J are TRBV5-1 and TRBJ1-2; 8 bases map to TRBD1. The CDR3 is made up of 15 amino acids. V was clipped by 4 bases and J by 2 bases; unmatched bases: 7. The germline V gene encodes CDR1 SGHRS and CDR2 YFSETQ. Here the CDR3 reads CASSKGQGRNYGYTF. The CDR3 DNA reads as TGCGCCAGCAGCAAAGGACAGGGCCGAAACTATGGCTACACCTTC.

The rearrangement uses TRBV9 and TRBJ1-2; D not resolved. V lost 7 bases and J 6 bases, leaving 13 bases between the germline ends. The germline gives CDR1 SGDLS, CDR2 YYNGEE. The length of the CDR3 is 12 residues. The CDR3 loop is CASVRAPHGYTF. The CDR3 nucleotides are TGTGCCAGCGTGCGGGCTCCACATGGCTACACCTTC.

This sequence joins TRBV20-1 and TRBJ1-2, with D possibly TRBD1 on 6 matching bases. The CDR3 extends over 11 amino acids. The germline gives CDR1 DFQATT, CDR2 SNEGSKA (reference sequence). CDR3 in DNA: TGCAGCGGAACAGGGCCCTATGGCTACACCTTC. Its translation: CSGTGPYGYTF.

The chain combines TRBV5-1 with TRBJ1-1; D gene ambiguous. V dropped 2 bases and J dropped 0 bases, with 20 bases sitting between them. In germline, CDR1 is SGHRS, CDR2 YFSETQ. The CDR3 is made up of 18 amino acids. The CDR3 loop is CASSFVGVQTSMNTEAFF. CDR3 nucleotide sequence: TGCGCCAGCAGCTTTGTCGGGGTCCAGACCTCAATGAACACTGAAGCTTTCTTT.

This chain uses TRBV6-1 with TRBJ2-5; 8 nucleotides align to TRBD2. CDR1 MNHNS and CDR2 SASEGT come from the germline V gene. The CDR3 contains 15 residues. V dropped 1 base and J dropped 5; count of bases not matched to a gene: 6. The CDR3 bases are TGTGCCAGCAGTGAAGTCAGTTCTAGCGGGGAGACCCAGTACTTC. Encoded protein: CASSEVSSSGETQYF.

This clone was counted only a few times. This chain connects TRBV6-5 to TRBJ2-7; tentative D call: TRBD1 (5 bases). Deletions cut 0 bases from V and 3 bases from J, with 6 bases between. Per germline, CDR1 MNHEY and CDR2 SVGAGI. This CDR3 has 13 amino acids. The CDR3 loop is CASSYSTDYEQYF. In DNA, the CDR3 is TGTGCCAGCAGTTACTCGACAGACTACGAGCAGTACTTC.

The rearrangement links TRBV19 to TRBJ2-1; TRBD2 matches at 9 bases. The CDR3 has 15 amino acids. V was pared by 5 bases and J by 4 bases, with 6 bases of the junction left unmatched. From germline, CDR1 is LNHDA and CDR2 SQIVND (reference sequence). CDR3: CASSSIAGDYNEQFF. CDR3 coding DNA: TGTGCCAGTAGTTCGATAGCGGGGGATTACAATGAGCAGTTCTTC.

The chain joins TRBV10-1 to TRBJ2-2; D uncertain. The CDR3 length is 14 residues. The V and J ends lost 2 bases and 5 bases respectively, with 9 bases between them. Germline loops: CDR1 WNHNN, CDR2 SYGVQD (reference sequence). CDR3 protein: CASSEGLPTGELFF. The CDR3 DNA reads TGCGCCAGCAGTGAGGGGCTGCCAACCGGGGAGCTGTTTTTT.

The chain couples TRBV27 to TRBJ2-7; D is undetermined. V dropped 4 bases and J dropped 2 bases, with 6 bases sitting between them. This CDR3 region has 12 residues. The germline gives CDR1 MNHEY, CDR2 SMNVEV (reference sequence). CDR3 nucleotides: TGTGCCAGCAGTTCTCGGGCCTACGAGCAGTACTTC. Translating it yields CASSSRAYEQYF.

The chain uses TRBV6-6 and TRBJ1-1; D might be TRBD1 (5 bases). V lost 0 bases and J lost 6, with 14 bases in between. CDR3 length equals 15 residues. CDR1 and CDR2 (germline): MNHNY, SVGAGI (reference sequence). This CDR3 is CASSYSGGGIAEAFF. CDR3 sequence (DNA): TGTGCCAGCAGTTACTCTGGGGGGGGGATTGCTGAAGCTTTCTTT.

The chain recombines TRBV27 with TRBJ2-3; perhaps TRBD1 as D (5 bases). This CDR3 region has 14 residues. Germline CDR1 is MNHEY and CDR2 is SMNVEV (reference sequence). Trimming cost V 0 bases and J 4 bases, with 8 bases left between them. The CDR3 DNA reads TGTGCCAGCAGTTTATCCTTCAGGGCAGATACGCAGTATTTT. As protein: CASSLSFRADTQYF.